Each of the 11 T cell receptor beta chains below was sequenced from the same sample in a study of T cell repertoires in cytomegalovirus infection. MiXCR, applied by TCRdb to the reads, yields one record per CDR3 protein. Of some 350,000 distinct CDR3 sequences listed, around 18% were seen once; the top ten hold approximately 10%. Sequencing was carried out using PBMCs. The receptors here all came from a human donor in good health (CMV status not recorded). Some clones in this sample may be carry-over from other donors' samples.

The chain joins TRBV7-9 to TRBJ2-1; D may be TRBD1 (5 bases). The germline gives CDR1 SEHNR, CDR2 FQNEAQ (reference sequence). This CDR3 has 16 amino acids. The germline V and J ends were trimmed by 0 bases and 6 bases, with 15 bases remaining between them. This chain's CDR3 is CASSLAPRGGSNEQFF. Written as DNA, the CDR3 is TGTGCCAGCAGCTTAGCTCCAAGGGGTGGGTCCAATGAGCAGTTCTTC.

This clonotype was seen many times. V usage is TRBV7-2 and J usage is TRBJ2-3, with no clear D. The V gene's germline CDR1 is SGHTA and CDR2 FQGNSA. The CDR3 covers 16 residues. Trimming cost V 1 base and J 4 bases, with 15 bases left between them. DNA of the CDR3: TGTGCCAGCAGCTTAGGCTGGAGTCGTGCGGCAGATACGCAGTATTTT. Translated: CASSLGWSRAADTQYF.

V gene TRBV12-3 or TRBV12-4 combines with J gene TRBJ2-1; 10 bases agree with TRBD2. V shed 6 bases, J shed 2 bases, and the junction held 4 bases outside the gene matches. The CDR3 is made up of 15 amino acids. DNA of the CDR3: TGTGCCAGCAGCCACGGACTAGCGGCCTACAATGAGCAGTTCTTC. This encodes CASSHGLAAYNEQFF.

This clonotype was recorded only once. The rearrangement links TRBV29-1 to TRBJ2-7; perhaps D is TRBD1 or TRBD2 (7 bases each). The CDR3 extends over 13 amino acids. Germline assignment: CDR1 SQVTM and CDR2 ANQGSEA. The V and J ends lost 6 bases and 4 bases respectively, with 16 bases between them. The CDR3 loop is CSVGGTVPYEQYF. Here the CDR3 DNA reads TGCAGCGTGGGGGGGACAGTACCGTACGAGCAGTACTTC.

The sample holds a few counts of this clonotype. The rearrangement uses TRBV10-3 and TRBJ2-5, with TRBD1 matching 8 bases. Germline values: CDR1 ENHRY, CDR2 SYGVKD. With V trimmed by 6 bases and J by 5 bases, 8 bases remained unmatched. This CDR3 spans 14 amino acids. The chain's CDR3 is CAIRGQGRGETQYF. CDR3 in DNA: TGTGCCATCAGAGGACAGGGTCGAGGTGAGACCCAGTACTTC.

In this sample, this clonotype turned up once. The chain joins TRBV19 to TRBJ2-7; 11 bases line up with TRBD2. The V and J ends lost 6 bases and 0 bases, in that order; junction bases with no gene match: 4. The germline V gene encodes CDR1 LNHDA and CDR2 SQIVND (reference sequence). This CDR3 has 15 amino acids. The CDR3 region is CASRMTSGTSYEQYF. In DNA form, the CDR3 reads TGTGCCAGTAGGATGACTAGCGGGACCTCCTACGAGCAGTACTTC. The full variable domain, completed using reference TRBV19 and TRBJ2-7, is DGGITQSPKYLFRKEGQNVTLSCEQNLNHDAMYWYRQDPGQGLRLIYYSQIVNDFQKGDIAEGYSVSREKKESFPLTVTSAQKNPTAFYLCASRMTSGTSYEQYFGPGTRLTVT.

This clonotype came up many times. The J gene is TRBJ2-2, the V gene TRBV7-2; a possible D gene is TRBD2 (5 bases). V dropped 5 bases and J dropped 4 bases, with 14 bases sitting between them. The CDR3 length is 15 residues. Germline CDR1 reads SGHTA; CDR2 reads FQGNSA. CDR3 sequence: CASSQNPAGTGELFF. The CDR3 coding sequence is TGTGCCAGCAGCCAAAACCCGGCGGGCACCGGGGAGCTGTTTTTT.

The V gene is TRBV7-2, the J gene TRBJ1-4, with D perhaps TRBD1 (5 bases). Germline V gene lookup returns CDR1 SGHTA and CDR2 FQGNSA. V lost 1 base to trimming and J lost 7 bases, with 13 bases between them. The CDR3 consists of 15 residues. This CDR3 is CASSLVGGMGEKLFF. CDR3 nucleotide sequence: TGTGCCAGCAGCTTAGTTGGGGGTATGGGTGAAAAACTGTTTTTT.

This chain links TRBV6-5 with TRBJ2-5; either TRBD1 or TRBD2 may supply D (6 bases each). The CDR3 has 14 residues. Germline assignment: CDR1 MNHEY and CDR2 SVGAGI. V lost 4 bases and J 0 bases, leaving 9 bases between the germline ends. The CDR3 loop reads CASSWGAYQETQYF. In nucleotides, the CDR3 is TGTGCCAGCAGTTGGGGGGCGTACCAAGAGACCCAGTACTTC.

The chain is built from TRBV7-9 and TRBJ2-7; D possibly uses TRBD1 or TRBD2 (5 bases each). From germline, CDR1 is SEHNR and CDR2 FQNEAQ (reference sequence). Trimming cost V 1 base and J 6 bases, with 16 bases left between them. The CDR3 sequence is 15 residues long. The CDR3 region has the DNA TGTGCCAGCAGCTTAGAGACCCAGGGAGACCGCGAGCAGTACTTC. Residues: CASSLETQGDREQYF.

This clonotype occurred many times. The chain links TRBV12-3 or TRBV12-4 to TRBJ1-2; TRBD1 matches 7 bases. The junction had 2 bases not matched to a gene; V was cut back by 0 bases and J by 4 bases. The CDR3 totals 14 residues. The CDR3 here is CASSLAGGLYGYTF. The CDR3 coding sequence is TGTGCCAGCAGTTTAGCAGGGGGCCTCTATGGCTACACCTTC.